Presented here are 19 T cell receptor beta chains from one specimen sequenced in a study of Ad26.COV2.S vaccination and SARS-CoV-2 variants. Treatment specified: 19 received Ad26.COV2.S at low or high dose, single or two shots; about 5 received placebo; per-sample allocation not given. Repertoires come from day 63 after the first vaccine or placebo injection. Only in-frame clones appear in the TCRdb table, and some are missing; sequencing was by immunoSEQ multiplex PCR. The data show fewer than 900,000 clones, around 92% seen once. Sample: peripheral blood, taken in a trial of Ad26.COV2.S vaccine versus placebo. The receptors originated from a person aged 18-65 years who received the Ad26.COV2.S COVID-19 vaccine or a placebo.

J is TRBJ2-3 and V is TRBV30, with D possibly being TRBD2 (5 bases). Germline CDR1 reads GTSNPN; CDR2 reads SVGIG (reference sequence). This CDR3 has 14 amino acids. Trimming pared 1 base from V and 8 bases from J, leaving 16 bases between. The CDR3 nucleotides are TGTGCCTGGAGTGGACTCAACAATCGGGGTACGCAGTATTTT. Residues: CAWSGLNNRGTQYF.

Notes on this clone: Other DNA sequences in the sample encode the same CDR3. The chain couples TRBV5-1 to TRBJ2-3, with D maybe TRBD1 (5 bases). The CDR3 extends over 13 amino acids. Trimming left V 0 bases short and J 3 bases short, with 5 bases between. Germline V CDR1 and CDR2: SGHRS, YFSETQ. Here the CDR3 DNA reads TGCGCCAGCAGCTTGGAGGGGACAGATACGCAGTATTTT. Its translation is CASSLEGTDTQYF.

This chain uses TRBV10-3 with TRBJ2-2; D is undetermined. Per germline, CDR1 ENHRY and CDR2 SYGVKD. With 0 bases removed from V and 2 bases from J, the gap between germline ends came to 7 bases. The CDR3 runs to 15 residues. This CDR3 is CAISESGSNTGELFF. In DNA, the CDR3 is TGTGCCATCAGTGAGTCGGGCAGCAACACCGGGGAGCTGTTTTTT.

This clone was seen only once. The V call is TRBV6-5, the J call TRBJ2-5, with a possible D match to TRBD1 (6 bases). Per the germline V gene, CDR1 is MNHEY and CDR2 is SVGAGI. CDR3 length: 14 residues. V shed 6 bases and J shed 7 bases, with 18 bases lying between them. CDR3 amino acids: CASSHRDTTGTQYF. CDR3 nucleotides: TGTGCCAGCAGCCACCGGGACACTACTGGGACCCAGTACTTC.

The V gene is TRBV24-1, the J gene TRBJ1-3, with D unresolved. The V and J ends lost 2 bases and 3 bases respectively, with 10 bases between them. This CDR3 comprises 15 residues. The germline CDR1 and CDR2 sequences are KGHDR and SFDVKD. The CDR3 coding sequence is TGTGCCACCAGTGATTCCCGACTAGGTGGAAACACCATATATTTT. Its protein product is CATSDSRLGGNTIYF.

This sequence joins TRBV18 and TRBJ2-3; D gene uncertain. CDR1 and CDR2 (germline): KGHSH, LQKENI. V was cut by 4 bases and J by 4 bases, with 6 bases left in between. The CDR3 spans 12 residues. CDR3 nucleotide sequence: TGTGCCAGCTCACTCTTAGCAGATACGCAGTATTTT. It yields the protein CASSLLADTQYF.

The chain recombines TRBV7-3 with TRBJ2-3; D is unclear. V gave up 3 bases and J gave up 6 bases, with 10 bases separating them. Germline loops: CDR1 SGHTA, CDR2 FQGTGA. The CDR3 has 13 amino acids. In nucleotides, the CDR3 is TGTGCCAGCAGCTTGGACCCTCGGGATACGCAGTATTTT. Translated, it gives CASSLDPRDTQYF.

The chain couples TRBV7-2 to TRBJ2-7, with a tentative D call TRBD2 (5 bases). V lost 3 bases to trimming and J lost 3 bases, with 21 bases between them. The CDR3 runs 17 residues. CDR1 is SGHTA and CDR2 is FQGNSA in the germline V gene. The CDR3 nucleotides read TGTGCCAGCAGCTTTCCGTTGTCGGGATCGCACTACTACGAGCAGTACTTC. Translation: CASSFPLSGSHYYEQYF.

This chain connects TRBV6-6 to TRBJ2-3; tentatively, D is TRBD1 (6 bases). Germline CDR1 MNHNY, CDR2 SVGAGI (reference sequence). This CDR3 comprises 16 residues. V was shortened by 4 bases and J by 3 bases, with 17 bases between the two germline ends. CDR3 amino acids: CASSSTPGQLTDTQYF. CDR3 bases: TGTGCCAGCAGTTCTACTCCCGGACAGTTAACAGATACGCAGTATTTT.

This chain links TRBV20-1 with TRBJ2-5; 9 nucleotides align to TRBD2. CDR3 size: 16 residues. V dropped 3 bases and J dropped 1; count of bases not matched to a gene: 9. CDR1 and CDR2 from the germline V gene are DFQATT and SNEGSKA (reference sequence). The CDR3 region has the DNA TGCAGTGCTAGTCCTTCTAGCGGGACGACCCAAGAGACCCAGTACTTC. This sequence encodes CSASPSSGTTQETQYF.

This rearrangement joins TRBV30 to TRBJ2-1, with TRBD2 matching 11 bases. V gave up 2 bases and J gave up 8 bases; unmatched junction bases: 5. Germline V gene sequence: CDR1 GTSNPN, CDR2 SVGIG (reference sequence). This CDR3 has 14 amino acids. This CDR3 reads CAWSRSGGADEQFF. For the CDR3, the DNA is TGTGCCTGGAGTCGTAGCGGGGGGGCCGATGAGCAGTTCTTC.

J is TRBJ1-2 and V is TRBV3-1 (or the pseudogene TRBV3-2); the match to TRBD1 covers 10 bases. CDR3 length equals 16 residues. The J segment lost 8 bases and the V segment lost 4 bases, leaving 13 bases of the junction unmatched. Looked up from germline, CDR1 is LGHDT and CDR2 is YNNKEL (reference sequence). Here the CDR3 reads CASSPEPGTGVSGYTF. The CDR3 nucleotides read TGTGCCAGCAGCCCAGAACCCGGGACAGGGGTCTCCGGCTACACCTTC.

The chain carries TRBV4-2 and TRBJ1-2, with D possibly TRBD1 on 5 matching bases. Per the germline V gene, CDR1 is LGHNA and CDR2 is YNFKEQ. This CDR3 has 15 amino acids. V was shortened by 0 bases and J by 8 bases, with 16 bases between the two germline ends. In DNA form, the CDR3 reads TGTGCCAGCAGCCAAGATCCGGATGGGGGTCACGGCTACACCTTC. Residues: CASSQDPDGGHGYTF.

The chain has TRBV20-1 and TRBJ1-2, with D maybe TRBD1 (6 bases). The CDR3 totals 11 residues. Trimming took 3 bases from V and 4 from J, leaving 6 bases between them. From germline, CDR1 is DFQATT and CDR2 SNEGSKA (reference sequence). In nucleotides, the CDR3 is TGCAGTGCTAGCAGGGGCTATGGCTACACCTTC. Protein product: CSASRGYGYTF.

The chain links TRBV9 to TRBJ2-5, with 8 bases aligning to TRBD2. The CDR3 runs 16 residues. CDR1 and CDR2 (germline): SGDLS, YYNGEE. V was clipped by 2 bases and J by 5 bases; unmatched bases: 11. CDR3 amino acids: CASSVGQRASGETQYF. CDR3 coding DNA: TGTGCCAGCAGCGTCGGGCAGAGGGCTAGCGGGGAGACCCAGTACTTC.

The V gene is TRBV6-6, the J gene TRBJ2-6, with D perhaps TRBD2 (7 bases). The CDR3 consists of 17 residues. The germline CDR1 and CDR2 sequences are MNHNY and SVGAGI (reference sequence). The V end was cut by 5 bases, the J end by 2 bases, with 16 bases between. In nucleotides, the CDR3 is TGTGCCAGCAGTCTAGAGGGGGGGATGACTGGGGCCAACGTCCTGACTTTC. Its protein product is CASSLEGGMTGANVLTF.

This rearrangement joins TRBV19 to TRBJ2-5, with D uncertain. Germline V gene lookup returns CDR1 LNHDA and CDR2 SQIVND (reference sequence). V lost 5 bases to trimming and J lost 1 base, with 11 bases between them. CDR3 length: 14 residues. CDR3: CASSRPSTQETQYF. CDR3 in DNA: TGTGCCAGTAGTCGGCCTTCGACCCAAGAGACCCAGTACTTC.

This chain joins TRBV6-5 and TRBJ2-1; 10 nucleotides match TRBD2. The CDR3 runs 15 residues. Germline V lookup: CDR1 MNHEY, CDR2 SVGAGI. Germline trimming cut 7 bases from V and 7 bases from J; bases unmatched to any gene: 10. The CDR3 sequence: CASTSSGRAKNEQFF. CDR3 in DNA: TGTGCCAGCACCAGCAGCGGGAGGGCCAAAAATGAGCAGTTCTTC.

The chain uses TRBV5-6 and TRBJ1-3; TRBD1 is a possible D gene (6 bases). The germline V gene encodes CDR1 SGHDT and CDR2 YYEEEE. V lost 0 bases to trimming and J lost 11 bases, with 15 bases between them. The CDR3 spans 14 residues. This CDR3 is CASSLAEGAGAIYF. The CDR3 DNA sequence: TGTGCCAGCAGCTTGGCCGAAGGAGCAGGGGCCATATATTTT.